This T cell receptor (beta chain) was retrieved from a study of beta chain features in type 1 diabetes. CD45RO/CCR7/CD25/CD127/CD95/CD27 sorting isolated CD4+ naive, central memory, regulatory and stem cell-like memory cells. Study findings and constraints: All four CD4+ subsets of Type 1 diabetes patients contained TCRB CDR3s that were moderately but significantly shorter.

Germline V gene sequence: CDR1 LNHDA, CDR2 SQIVND (reference sequence). Trimming took 6 bases from V and 1 from J, leaving 10 bases between them. The CDR3 extends over 13 amino acids. Expressed TCRB transcripts were sequenced because the entire RNA isolate underwent reverse transcription. The assay was immunoSEQ multiplex PCR, and TCRdb's table has in-frame clones only and misses some. The data hold hundreds of thousands of clones, with around an eighth observed a single time. A remark on this clone: What it recognizes is unknown.

The specimen sequenced was naive CD4+ T cells from blood. The sequence came from a man between 18 and 35 years old with type 1 diabetes. The chain is built from TRBV19 and TRBJ2-7, with no clear D. CDR3: CASRPTRSYEQYF. Here the CDR3 DNA reads TGTGCCAGTAGACCGACACGATCCTACGAGCAGTACTTC.